Listed below are T cell receptor beta chains from one sample, sequenced in a study of blood T cell repertoires in COVID-19. Clones were sequenced by immunoSEQ multiplex PCR, and TCRdb holds only the in-frame ones, with some missing. The sample has roughly 200,000 clones, roughly 80% seen once. Sample: peripheral blood. The receptor set was obtained from a man between 45 and 60 years old who had recovered from COVID-19. The CDR3 runs from the conserved cysteine through the conserved F or W. Each record gives: J gene, D gene, clone size, V gene, CDR3 DNA, CDR3 protein. A D gene is named only where the DNA matches it firmly. Part of the rows lack a size; the others show once, few, many or a class for expanded clones.

j_call: TRBJ2-1; d_call: TRBD2; clone_size: NA; v_call: TRBV4-2; cdr3_nt: TGTGCCAGCAGCCAAGTCATGGAGCGGGGGTCTTACAATGAGCAGTTCTTC; cdr3_aa: CASSQVMERGSYNEQFF
j_call: TRBJ2-1; d_call: TRBD2; clone_size: few; v_call: TRBV2; cdr3_nt: TGTGCCAGCAGGCCGTCGGGAGGGCCGTACAATGAGCAGTTCTTC; cdr3_aa: CASRPSGGPYNEQFF
j_call: TRBJ1-2; d_call: NA; clone_size: NA; v_call: TRBV2; cdr3_nt: TGTGCCAGCAGTGGTACTGCTGAACAGCCGGATGGCTACACCTTC; cdr3_aa: CASSGTAEQPDGYTF
j_call: TRBJ2-1; d_call: TRBD2; clone_size: NA; v_call: TRBV5-4; cdr3_nt: TGTGCCAGCAGCTACCGTCTGGGGCGGGGACTAAACAATGAGCAGTTCTTC; cdr3_aa: CASSYRLGRGLNNEQFF
j_call: TRBJ2-7; d_call: TRBD1; clone_size: NA; v_call: TRBV5-1; cdr3_nt: TGCGCCAGCAGCCCCGATGGGACAGGCTACTACGAGCAGTACTTC; cdr3_aa: CASSPDGTGYYEQYF
j_call: TRBJ2-7; d_call: TRBD2; clone_size: once; v_call: TRBV9; cdr3_nt: TGTGCCAGCAGCGTATTTGCTAGCGGACACTACGAGCAGTACTTC; cdr3_aa: CASSVFASGHYEQYF
j_call: TRBJ1-6; d_call: TRBD1; clone_size: NA; v_call: TRBV25-1; cdr3_nt: TGTGCCAGCAGTGATGATGTTCAGGGGGCGAGGTCACCCCTCCACTTT; cdr3_aa: CASSDDVQGARSPLHF
j_call: TRBJ2-7; d_call: NA; clone_size: NA; v_call: TRBV19; cdr3_nt: TGTGCCAGTAGTACGCAGACTGGCTACGAGCAGTACTTC; cdr3_aa: CASSTQTGYEQYF
j_call: TRBJ2-7; d_call: NA; clone_size: NA; v_call: TRBV5-6; cdr3_nt: TGTGCCAGCAGCCCCCGCGGTCACCCCTACGAGCAGTACTTC; cdr3_aa: CASSPRGHPYEQYF
j_call: TRBJ1-1; d_call: NA; clone_size: few; v_call: TRBV7-9; cdr3_nt: TGTGCCAGCAGCTTAAGTCTATTCACTGAAGCTTTCTTT; cdr3_aa: CASSLSLFTEAFF
j_call: TRBJ2-1; d_call: TRBD2; clone_size: NA; v_call: TRBV27; cdr3_nt: TGTGCCAGCAGTTCGGGAGGGCCCTACAATGAGCAGTTCTTC; cdr3_aa: CASSSGGPYNEQFF
j_call: TRBJ2-1; d_call: TRBD1; clone_size: few; v_call: TRBV29-1; cdr3_nt: TGCAGCGCCTGGACAGGGCCGTACAATGAGCAGTTCTTC; cdr3_aa: CSAWTGPYNEQFF
j_call: TRBJ1-4; d_call: NA; clone_size: NA; v_call: TRBV7-9; cdr3_nt: TGTGCCAGCATTTCGGGGATTGCAACTAATGAAAAACTGTTTTTT; cdr3_aa: CASISGIATNEKLFF
j_call: TRBJ2-1; d_call: NA; clone_size: NA; v_call: TRBV2; cdr3_nt: TGTGCCAGCAGGGACAACGGTGAGCAGTTCTTC; cdr3_aa: CASRDNGEQFF
j_call: TRBJ2-2; d_call: NA; clone_size: few; v_call: TRBV14; cdr3_nt: TGTGCCAGCAGCCAAGATCTCACCGGGGAGCTGTTTTTT; cdr3_aa: CASSQDLTGELFF
j_call: TRBJ1-2; d_call: TRBD1; clone_size: NA; v_call: TRBV24-1; cdr3_nt: TGTGCCACCAGTGACCCCGGAGTACAGGGGAACTATGGCTACACCTTC; cdr3_aa: CATSDPGVQGNYGYTF
j_call: TRBJ2-3; d_call: TRBD1; clone_size: once; v_call: TRBV5-5; cdr3_nt: TGTGCCAGCAGCGACCCAGGGGGCAGAACCACAGATACGCAGTATTTT; cdr3_aa: CASSDPGGRTTDTQYF
j_call: TRBJ2-7; d_call: NA; clone_size: NA; v_call: TRBV5-1; cdr3_nt: TGCGCCAGCAGCTTGGACTCATCGCCCGTCGAGCAGTACTTC; cdr3_aa: CASSLDSSPVEQYF
j_call: TRBJ2-1; d_call: TRBD1; clone_size: few; v_call: TRBV24-1; cdr3_nt: TGTGCCACCGACAGGGGTCCCTACAATGAGCAGTTCTTC; cdr3_aa: CATDRGPYNEQFF
j_call: TRBJ2-3; d_call: NA; clone_size: NA; v_call: TRBV21-1; cdr3_nt: TGTGCCAGCAGCAAAGGAGGCCGGGTTACTAGCACAGATACGCAGTATTTT; cdr3_aa: CASSKGGRVTSTDTQYF
j_call: TRBJ1-4; d_call: TRBD1; clone_size: NA; v_call: TRBV28; cdr3_nt: TGTGCCAGCAGTGCACAGGGGCACAATGAAAAACTGTTTTTT; cdr3_aa: CASSAQGHNEKLFF
j_call: TRBJ1-4; d_call: NA; clone_size: NA; v_call: TRBV4-1; cdr3_nt: TGCGCCAGCAGCCAAGATCGGACAGCCGGCGCTAATGAAAAACTGTTTTTT; cdr3_aa: CASSQDRTAGANEKLFF
j_call: TRBJ2-6; d_call: NA; clone_size: NA; v_call: TRBV6-4; cdr3_nt: TGTGCCAGTAGTGGGGGCTCCCACTCTGGGGCCAACGTCCTGACTTTC; cdr3_aa: CASSGGSHSGANVLTF
j_call: TRBJ2-3; d_call: NA; clone_size: NA; v_call: TRBV11-2; cdr3_nt: TGTGCCAGCAGCGCGGGACTCACAGATACGCAGTATTTT; cdr3_aa: CASSAGLTDTQYF
j_call: TRBJ2-7; d_call: NA; clone_size: NA; v_call: TRBV15; cdr3_nt: TGTGCCACCAGGGATCATCAGGACTCCTACGAGCAGTACTTC; cdr3_aa: CATRDHQDSYEQYF
j_call: TRBJ1-2; d_call: TRBD1; clone_size: NA; v_call: TRBV28; cdr3_nt: TGTGCCAGCATCCGGACAGGGAGGGTGCGGGGCTACACCTTC; cdr3_aa: CASIRTGRVRGYTF
j_call: TRBJ2-3; d_call: TRBD2; clone_size: NA; v_call: TRBV3-1/TRBV3-2; cdr3_nt: TGTGCCAGCAGCCAATGGCCTAGCGGGAGACAATCCACAGATACGCAGTATTTT; cdr3_aa: CASSQWPSGRQSTDTQYF